The 28 T cell receptor beta chains reported below all come from one sample, sequenced in a study of T cells in Graves' hyperthyroidism and ophthalmopathy. Regions amplified from RNA transcripts were the TCR beta CDR3 regions. With the HTBI primer set, the TCR CDR3 went through a first round of RT-PCR. TCRdb re-analysed the multiplex PCR reads in MiXCR, keeping a single row per CDR3 protein. This sample has a few hundred thousand distinct CDR3 sequences, with around 15% found just once. The sequenced material came from blood. The receptor source for this set is a middle-aged woman with Graves' ophthalmopathy.

Ten or more counts support this clonotype. The V and J genes are TRBV27 and TRBJ2-1; D is undetermined. Per germline, CDR1 MNHEY and CDR2 SMNVEV (reference sequence). The CDR3 spans 14 residues. V was cut by 5 bases and J by 8 bases, with 16 bases left in between. CDR3 amino acids: CASSPRSSSDEQFF. CDR3 sequence (DNA): TGTGCCAGCAGTCCGCGGAGTAGCAGTGATGAGCAGTTCTTC.

There are a few counts of this clonotype. The chain couples TRBV12-3 or TRBV12-4 to TRBJ2-2; no reliable D call. CDR3 length: 11 residues. V was pared by 7 bases and J by 5 bases, with 5 bases between. The CDR3: CASIGTGELFF. DNA for the CDR3: TGTGCCAGCATCGGAACCGGGGAGCTGTTTTTT.

This clonotype was observed many times. The DNA of the CDR3 is TGTGCCAGCAGCCAAGGGGTACACAGCAATCAGCCCCAGCATTTT. It codes for CASSQGVHSNQPQHF. The chain carries TRBV3-1 and TRBJ1-5; D ambiguous. Germline lookup yields CDR1 LGHDT and CDR2 YNNKEL (reference sequence). The CDR3 length is 15 residues. Trimming took off 1 base at V and 1 base at J, with 8 bases between the two ends.

This clonotype showed up many times. The CDR3 DNA sequence: TGTGCCAGCAGCTTAGATTCTAACAGGGGCGAGCAGTTCTTC. Protein product: CASSLDSNRGEQFF. The chain uses TRBV7-2 and TRBJ2-1, with 7 bases matching TRBD1. This CDR3 contains 14 residues. From germline, CDR1 is SGHTA and CDR2 FQGNSA. Trimming removed 1 base from V and 10 bases from J; junction bases left unmatched: 7.

The chain is built from TRBV4-1 and TRBJ2-7, with 8 bases that match TRBD1. CDR3 length equals 13 residues. The V and J ends lost 8 bases and 5 bases, in that order; junction bases with no gene match: 8. Germline V CDR1 and CDR2: MGHRA, YSYEKL. The CDR3 region is CASGRGPQDEQYF. The CDR3 DNA reads as TGCGCCAGCGGCAGGGGGCCCCAGGACGAGCAGTACTTC.

The V call is TRBV10-2, the J call TRBJ2-5; tentatively, D is TRBD2 (5 bases). V was pared by 6 bases and J by 2 bases, with 13 bases between. CDR1 and CDR2 from the germline V gene are WSHSY and SAAADI. There are 14 residues in the CDR3. The CDR3 reads CASSPSSRQETQYF. The DNA for the CDR3 is TGCGCCAGCAGCCCCTCTAGCAGACAAGAGACCCAGTACTTC.

In this sample, this clonotype turned up a few times. This chain joins TRBV4-1 and TRBJ2-4, with D possibly being TRBD2 (6 bases). Trimming left V 1 base short and J 2 bases short, with 15 bases between. The CDR3 runs 17 residues. CDR1 is MGHRA and CDR2 is YSYEKL in the germline V gene. CDR3 sequence: CASSQGGVVGTKNIQYF. In nucleotides, the CDR3 is TGCGCCAGCAGCCAAGGGGGGGTCGTGGGAACCAAAAACATTCAGTACTTC.

The gene calls are TRBV5-5 and TRBJ2-7; D may be TRBD2 (6 bases). Germline-derived CDR1 and CDR2 are SGHKS and YYEKEE (reference sequence). The CDR3 length is 14 residues. V lost 4 bases and J lost 7, with 18 bases in between. The CDR3 here is CASSPGLTEGEQYF. The CDR3 DNA follows: TGTGCCAGCAGCCCTGGATTGACGGAGGGGGAGCAGTACTTC.

J is TRBJ2-4 and V is TRBV20-1; D remains unclear. Germline V gene lookup returns CDR1 DFQATT and CDR2 SNEGSKA (reference sequence). The V and J ends lost 3 bases and 4 bases respectively, with 19 bases between them. The CDR3 spans 16 residues. In DNA, the CDR3 is TGCAGTGCTAGGGTCAGCGCGGCGGACCTAAAAAACATTCAGTACTTC. Its translation is CSARVSAADLKNIQYF.

Concerning this clonotype itself: With a much larger clone just one base away, this may be a read error. This chain joins TRBV2 and TRBJ1-5; 8 bases are shared with TRBD1. Matching the DNA end better, TRBJ2-3 makes the J call doubtful. Germline V gene sequence: CDR1 SNHLY, CDR2 FYNNEI. The length of the CDR3 is 15 residues. CDR3: CASSPRDRSHQPQYF. The CDR3 DNA reads as TGTGCCAGCAGTCCCCGGGACAGGAGCCATCAGCCCCAGTATTTT.

About this clonotype itself: A read error may explain this, as a much larger clone is one base away. The chain recombines TRBV12-3 or TRBV12-4 with TRBJ2-7; the D is unclear. The length of the CDR3 is 13 residues. V was pared by 7 bases and J by 5 bases, with 15 bases between. The CDR3 DNA sequence: TGTGCCAGCAAGCCTTTCGACGCCCACGAGCAGTACTTC. Amino acids: CASKPFDAHEQYF.

This clonotype was counted between two and nine times. DNA for the CDR3: TGTGCCAGCAGCCTTTTTGACAGGGGGGACACTGAAGCTTTCTTT. Translated: CASSLFDRGDTEAFF. J is TRBJ1-1 and V is TRBV5-4, with 9 positions matching TRBD1. V dropped 4 bases and J dropped 3; count of bases not matched to a gene: 7. The CDR3 length is 15 residues. The germline gives CDR1 SGHNT, CDR2 YYREEE (reference sequence). The full variable domain, rest sourced from reference TRBV5-4 and TRBJ1-1, is ETGVTQSPTHLIKTRGQQVTLRCSSQSGHNTVSWYQQALGQGPQFIFQYYREEENGRGNFPPRFSGLQFPNYSSELNVNALELDDSALYLCASSLFDRGDTEAFFGQGTRLTVV.

This clonotype turned up a few times. The chain combines TRBV7-2 with TRBJ2-7; TRBD1 is a possible D gene (6 bases). The CDR3 has 14 amino acids. Deletions cut 2 bases from V and 2 bases from J, with 10 bases between. Germline CDR1 reads SGHTA; CDR2 reads FQGNSA. The CDR3 DNA is TGTGCCAGCAGCTTACTGGGGGCAGCCTACGAGCAGTACTTC. This codes for CASSLLGAAYEQYF.

This clonotype was seen at least ten times. The chain employs TRBV20-1 and TRBJ2-5; D remains ambiguous. The CDR3 runs to 14 residues. Trimming removed 2 bases at V and 0 bases at J, with 10 bases between. Germline assignment: CDR1 DFQATT and CDR2 SNEGSKA (reference sequence). The DNA for the CDR3 is TGCAGTGCTAGAATTCCCCAGAACCAAGAGACCCAGTACTTC. It yields the protein CSARIPQNQETQYF.

This clonotype has ten or more counts. V is TRBV2 and J is TRBJ1-1; D is possibly TRBD1 (6 bases). The CDR3 totals 13 residues. V lost 7 bases, J lost 6 bases, and 15 bases lay in between. CDR1 is SNHLY and CDR2 is FYNNEI in the germline V gene. CDR3 in amino acids: CASIEDRPAEAFF. The CDR3 nucleotides are TGTGCCAGCATCGAAGACAGGCCTGCTGAAGCTTTCTTT.

Ten or more counts support this clonotype. This chain connects TRBV2 to TRBJ2-7, with 10 bases identical to TRBD1. V was pared by 7 bases and J by 5 bases, with 11 bases of the junction left unmatched. The germline V gene has CDR1 SNHLY and CDR2 FYNNEI. This CDR3 is built from 15 residues. In DNA form, the CDR3 reads TGTGCCAGCATCTCCGCCCGGGACAGGGGCAACGAGCAGTACTTC. This encodes CASISARDRGNEQYF.

V usage is TRBV7-9 and J usage is TRBJ2-7; the match to TRBD1 covers 12 bases. Germline CDR1 and CDR2: SEHNR and FQNEAQ (reference sequence). J was trimmed by 5 bases and V by 9 bases; bases with no gene match: 2. The CDR3 contains 12 residues. CDR3 region: CASGTGGNEQYF. In DNA form, the CDR3 reads TGTGCCAGTGGGACAGGGGGCAACGAGCAGTACTTC.

As to this clonotype: A much larger clone lies a single base off, so this may be a read error. Here the CDR3 DNA reads TGTGCCAGCGGGCCGACCAGGGGGTTCTGGGATAGCAATCAGCCCCAGCATTTT. This encodes CASGPTRGFWDSNQPQHF. This chain uses TRBV28 with TRBJ1-5; TRBD1 aligns across 7 bases. Trimming cost V 8 bases and J 0 bases; bases outside gene matches: 16. The germline gives CDR1 MDHEN, CDR2 SYDVKM. CDR3 length: 18 residues.

CDR3 protein: CASSSGGALETQYF. DNA for the CDR3: TGTGCCAGCAGTTCGGGGGGGGCCTTAGAGACCCAGTACTTC. The chain has TRBV6-9 and TRBJ2-5; TRBD2 matches 8 bases. CDR3 size: 14 residues. V was clipped by 4 bases and J by 4 bases; unmatched bases: 5. Germline CDR1 is MNHGY and CDR2 is SVAAGI.

This chain connects TRBV5-1 to TRBJ2-3, with D possibly being TRBD2 (6 bases). This CDR3 contains 16 residues. Trimming shortened V by 2 bases and J by 3 bases, and 16 bases separated the two germline ends. Germline V gene data show CDR1 as SGHRS and CDR2 as YFSETQ. The CDR3 sequence is CASSLRSGGGTDTQYF. The CDR3 DNA reads TGCGCCAGCAGCTTACGGAGCGGCGGAGGGACAGATACGCAGTATTTT.

The chain combines TRBV4-1 with TRBJ2-2, with 7 positions matching TRBD2. The V and J ends lost 1 base and 4 bases, in that order; junction bases with no gene match: 3. This CDR3 contains 15 residues. Germline V gene data show CDR1 as MGHRA and CDR2 as YSYEKL. This CDR3 is CASSQVSGGTGELFF. As DNA, the CDR3 is TGCGCCAGCAGCCAAGTTTCGGGGGGCACCGGGGAGCTGTTTTTT.

In this sample, this clonotype turned up many times. This chain links TRBV28 with TRBJ1-1; D unclear. V dropped 5 bases and J dropped 2 bases, with 15 bases sitting between them. The CDR3 sequence is 15 residues long. CDR1 is MDHEN, CDR2 SYDVKM, per germline. This chain's CDR3 is CASSRPGEYNTEAFF. The DNA of the CDR3 is TGTGCCAGCAGTCGCCCTGGGGAGTATAACACTGAAGCTTTCTTT.

This clonotype was seen many times. The V gene is TRBV28, the J gene TRBJ2-7; no clear D. Germline CDR1 is MDHEN and CDR2 is SYDVKM. There are 11 residues in the CDR3. V was cut by 3 bases and J by 7 bases, with 7 bases left in between. The CDR3 loop reads CASSLQREQYF. The CDR3 DNA reads as TGTGCCAGCAGTTTGCAGAGGGAGCAGTACTTC. Looking up the rest from reference TRBV28 and TRBJ2-7 gives the full variable domain: DVKVTQSSRYLVKRTGEKVFLECVQDMDHENMFWYRQDPGLGLRLIYFSYDVKMKEKGDIPEGYSVSREKKERFSLILESASTNQTSMYLCASSLQREQYFGPGTRLTVT.

This clonotype occurred many times. The rearrangement links TRBV28 to TRBJ2-7; TRBD2 aligns across 8 bases. CDR1 is MDHEN and CDR2 is SYDVKM in the germline V gene. Germline trimming cut 6 bases from V and 4 bases from J; bases unmatched to any gene: 8. The CDR3 spans 14 residues. CDR3 coding DNA: TGTGCCAGCAGGCCAGGGCTAGCGGGTTACGAGCAGTACTTC. This sequence encodes CASRPGLAGYEQYF.

This clonotype was observed a few times. The rearrangement joins TRBV19 to TRBJ2-7; tentatively, D is TRBD1 or TRBD2 (5 bases each). The CDR3 sequence is 12 residues long. Deletions cut 3 bases from V and 6 bases from J, with 9 bases between. Looked up from germline, CDR1 is LNHDA and CDR2 is SQIVND (reference sequence). CDR3 DNA sequence: TGTGCCAGTAGTATTCGTGGGGGCGAGCAGTACTTC. The encoded protein is CASSIRGGEQYF.

This clonotype was recorded many times. This chain connects TRBV12-3 or TRBV12-4 to TRBJ2-2; no reliable D call. Between the trimmed V and J ends, which lost 10 bases and 6 bases, there was a span of 18 bases. CDR3 length: 14 residues. The CDR3 loop reads CAIRPDSSAGELFF. The CDR3 coding sequence is TGTGCCATCCGACCCGACTCCTCCGCCGGGGAGCTGTTTTTT.

A single count supports this clonotype. This sequence joins TRBV12-3 or TRBV12-4 and TRBJ2-3, with TRBD2 identical over 8 bases. V lost 4 bases to trimming and J lost 0 bases; unmatched junction nucleotides: 6. This CDR3 has 16 amino acids. The CDR3 region is CASSWSGGASTDTQYF. CDR3 bases: TGTGCCAGCAGTTGGAGCGGGGGAGCTAGCACAGATACGCAGTATTTT.

This clonotype was seen ten or more times. This chain connects TRBV15 to TRBJ1-1, with D tentatively TRBD1 (6 bases). V gave up 0 bases and J gave up 4 bases, with 12 bases separating them. This CDR3 is 15 amino acids long. From germline, CDR1 is LNHNV and CDR2 YYDKDF (reference sequence). CDR3 sequence reads: CATSRDRGGATEAFF. The CDR3 DNA reads as TGTGCCACCAGCAGAGATCGAGGGGGAGCCACTGAAGCTTTCTTT.